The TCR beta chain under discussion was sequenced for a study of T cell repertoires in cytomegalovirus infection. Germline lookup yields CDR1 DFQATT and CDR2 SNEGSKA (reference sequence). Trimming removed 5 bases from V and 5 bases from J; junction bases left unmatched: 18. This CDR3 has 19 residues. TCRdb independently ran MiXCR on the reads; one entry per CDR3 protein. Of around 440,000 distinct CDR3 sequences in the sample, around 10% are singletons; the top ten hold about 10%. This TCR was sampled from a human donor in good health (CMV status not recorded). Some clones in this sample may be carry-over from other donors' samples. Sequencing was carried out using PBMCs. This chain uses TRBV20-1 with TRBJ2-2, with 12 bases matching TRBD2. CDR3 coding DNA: TGCAGTGCTCCGGTCGAACTAGCGGGGGGCCTCCGGGGGACCGGGGAGCTGTTTTTT. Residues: CSAPVELAGGLRGTGELFF.